What follows are 24 T cell receptor beta chains derived from one specimen sequenced in a study of T cells in Graves' hyperthyroidism and ophthalmopathy (dated by TCRdb to the late 2010s). Library generation was performed with multiplex PCR. Sequencing took place on an Illumina HiSeq 2000. The TCR beta CDR3 regions were amplified from the RNA transcripts. For the first round of RT-PCR on the TCR CDR3, the HTBI primer set was used together with the Qiagen OneStep RT-PCR kit. TCRdb passed the public sequencing reads through fastp at Q25 and MiXCR, retaining productive beta sequences. For every CDR3 protein sequence, its rows merge into one entry that carries the most common genes and DNA. This sample lists about 400,000 distinct CDR3 sequences; more than 12% were detected once. Together, the top ten hold about 31% of the sample. The sequenced sample consisted of blood. These receptors were taken from a woman younger than 45 with Graves' hyperthyroidism.

This chain uses TRBV15 with TRBJ2-2; no definite D call. CDR1 and CDR2 from the germline V gene are LNHNV and YYDKDF (reference sequence). The CDR3 sequence is 14 residues long. Between the trimmed V and J ends, which lost 0 bases and 1 base, there was a span of 3 bases. DNA of the CDR3: TGTGCCACCAGCAGAGATTTGAACACCGGGGAGCTGTTTTTT. It yields the protein CATSRDLNTGELFF.

There are a few counts of this clonotype. The J gene is TRBJ1-5, the V gene TRBV5-1; tentatively, D is TRBD1 (5 bases). The CDR3 has 16 residues. Germline V lookup: CDR1 SGHRS, CDR2 YFSETQ. V gave up 0 bases and J gave up 7 bases, with 17 bases separating them. CDR3 residues: CASSLGPAGVSQPQHF. Written as DNA, the CDR3 is TGCGCCAGCAGCTTGGGGCCCGCGGGGGTGAGCCAGCCCCAGCATTTT.

This clonotype was seen a few times. This chain connects TRBV10-3 to TRBJ2-5; 10 positions agree with TRBD2. J gave up 5 bases and V 10 bases, and 10 bases lay outside the gene matches. This CDR3 is built from 14 residues. The germline gives CDR1 ENHRY, CDR2 SYGVKD. The CDR3 here is CATQSSGSLETQYF. In DNA, the CDR3 is TGTGCCACCCAATCTAGCGGGAGTCTTGAGACCCAGTACTTC.

This sequence joins TRBV3-1 and TRBJ1-2; D ambiguous. CDR1 is LGHDT and CDR2 is YNNKEL in the germline V gene (reference sequence). This CDR3 spans 15 amino acids. Trimming pared 2 bases from V and 1 base from J, leaving 11 bases between. CDR3 in amino acids: CASSQNFLHNYGYTF. CDR3 DNA: TGTGCCAGCAGCCAAAATTTTTTACATAACTATGGCTACACCTTC.

V and J are TRBV11-2 and TRBJ2-5; 8 bases match TRBD1. There are 16 residues in the CDR3. Trimming at V came to 1 base and at J to 1 base, leaving 5 bases not matched to a gene. CDR1 SGHAT and CDR2 FQNNGV come from the germline V gene. CDR3 sequence: CASSLGTGKGQETQYF. CDR3 DNA sequence: TGTGCCAGCAGCTTAGGGACAGGGAAGGGCCAAGAGACCCAGTACTTC.

This clonotype was counted ten times or more. The CDR3 sequence: CASSQTGGGTEAFF. For the CDR3, the DNA is TGTGCCAGTAGTCAGACAGGGGGCGGAACTGAAGCTTTCTTT. V gene TRBV19 combines with J gene TRBJ1-1; 10 positions match TRBD1. J was trimmed by 5 bases and V by 5 bases; bases with no gene match: 5. The CDR3 runs to 14 residues. From germline, CDR1 is LNHDA and CDR2 SQIVND (reference sequence).

This clonotype was found a few times. The CDR3 DNA sequence: TGTGCCAGCAGCGTGCCACCGAGCGGGGGTGGGCAGTATTTT. It translates to CASSVPPSGGGQYF. The chain has TRBV9 and TRBJ2-3, with 8 bases fitting TRBD2. This CDR3 has 14 residues. V was pared by 2 bases and J by 11 bases, with 10 bases of the junction left unmatched. Germline V gives CDR1 SGDLS, CDR2 YYNGEE.

In its sample, this clonotype was seen many times. This chain links TRBV30 with TRBJ2-7; D gene uncertain. V was shortened by 6 bases and J by 5 bases, with 14 bases between the two germline ends. The CDR3 consists of 12 residues. In germline, CDR1 is GTSNPN, CDR2 SVGIG (reference sequence). CDR3 protein: CACRAQVHEQYF. CDR3 in DNA: TGTGCCTGCCGAGCCCAGGTCCACGAGCAGTACTTC.

This sequence joins TRBV9 and TRBJ1-3, with a weak D call TRBD1 (5 bases). The V and J ends lost 1 base and 5 bases respectively, with 16 bases between them. Germline V lookup: CDR1 SGDLS, CDR2 YYNGEE. The CDR3 has 16 residues. The chain's CDR3 is CASSVQGSSLRNTIYF. CDR3 coding DNA: TGTGCCAGCAGCGTACAGGGCAGCAGTTTGAGAAACACCATATATTTT.

This clonotype was picked up many times. The rearrangement uses TRBV12-3 or TRBV12-4 and TRBJ1-1; 10 nucleotides match TRBD1. The J segment lost 1 base and the V segment lost 6 bases, leaving 11 bases of the junction unmatched. The CDR3 spans 17 residues. The CDR3 is CASSPTAGTGANTEAFF. CDR3 coding DNA: TGTGCCAGCAGCCCTACAGCAGGGACAGGGGCGAACACTGAAGCTTTCTTT.

This clonotype was seen at least ten times. The rearrangement links TRBV5-1 to TRBJ2-6; 12 nucleotides align to TRBD1. This CDR3 spans 18 amino acids. V gave up 2 bases and J gave up 2 bases; unmatched junction bases: 5. Germline lookup yields CDR1 SGHRS and CDR2 YFSETQ. This CDR3 reads CASSLVGTGGPGANVLTF. The CDR3 DNA reads TGCGCCAGCAGCTTAGTCGGGACAGGGGGCCCTGGGGCCAACGTCCTGACTTTC. Together with reference TRBV5-1 and TRBJ2-6, the CDR3 gives the full variable domain: KAGVTQTPRYLIKTRGQQVTLSCSPISGHRSVSWYQQTPGQGLQFLFEYFSETQRNKGNFPGRFSGRQFSNSRSEMNVSTLELGDSALYLCASSLVGTGGPGANVLTFGAGSRLTVL.

This clonotype was seen ten or more times. This chain's CDR3 is CASSLATAGGTDTQYF. The DNA of the CDR3 is TGTGCCAGCAGCTTAGCTACGGCGGGAGGCACAGATACGCAGTATTTT. V and J are TRBV7-8 and TRBJ2-3; 7 positions agree with TRBD2. There are 16 residues in the CDR3. Trimming removed 0 bases from V and 1 base from J; junction bases left unmatched: 4. Germline V CDR1 and CDR2: SGHVS, FQNEAQ.

This clonotype has a count of ten or more. The genes are TRBV9 and TRBJ1-6; no clear D. The germline V gene has CDR1 SGDLS and CDR2 YYNGEE. V lost 2 bases to trimming and J lost 7 bases, with 10 bases between them. The CDR3 loop spans 14 amino acids. The CDR3 reads CASSVAPLNSPLHF. The CDR3 coding sequence is TGTGCCAGCAGCGTGGCCCCGCTGAATTCACCCCTCCACTTT. The full variable domain, in which reference TRBV9 and TRBJ1-6 provide the parts outside the CDR3, is DSGVTQTPKHLITATGQRVTLRCSPRSGDLSVYWYQQSLDQGLQFLIQYYNGEERAKGNILERFSAQQFPDLHSELNLSSLELGDSALYFCASSVAPLNSPLHFGNGTRLTVT.

The V gene is TRBV20-1, the J gene TRBJ1-4; 9 bases line up with TRBD1. This CDR3 is 13 amino acids long. The V gene's germline CDR1 is DFQATT and CDR2 SNEGSKA (reference sequence). Trimming at V came to 5 bases and at J to 8 bases, leaving 6 bases not matched to a gene. This chain's CDR3 is CSAAGTGMEKLFF. Here the CDR3 DNA reads TGCAGTGCTGCCGGGACAGGGATGGAAAAACTGTTTTTT.

This clonotype was counted only a few times. The V and J genes are TRBV20-1 and TRBJ2-1; D is ambiguous. Trimming took 7 bases from V and 0 from J, leaving 10 bases between them. Germline V lookup: CDR1 DFQATT, CDR2 SNEGSKA (reference sequence). The CDR3 runs 13 residues. In DNA, the CDR3 is TGCAGTGGTGGACCTTTCTCCTACAATGAGCAGTTCTTC. The encoded protein is CSGGPFSYNEQFF.

V gene TRBV9 combines with J gene TRBJ1-6; no firm D call. Per germline, CDR1 SGDLS and CDR2 YYNGEE. CDR3 length: 17 amino acids. Trimming left V 3 bases short and J 8 bases short, with 21 bases between. The CDR3 loop reads CASSGIEPPEVYSPLHF. The CDR3 DNA sequence: TGTGCCAGCAGCGGAATTGAACCCCCCGAGGTCTATTCACCCCTCCACTTT. Looking up the rest from reference TRBV9 and TRBJ1-6 gives the full variable domain: DSGVTQTPKHLITATGQRVTLRCSPRSGDLSVYWYQQSLDQGLQFLIQYYNGEERAKGNILERFSAQQFPDLHSELNLSSLELGDSALYFCASSGIEPPEVYSPLHFGNGTRLTVT.

This clonotype was seen a single time. The rearrangement uses TRBV20-1 and TRBJ2-3; 8 positions match TRBD1. The CDR3 consists of 16 residues. Germline V gives CDR1 DFQATT, CDR2 SNEGSKA (reference sequence). V lost 0 bases, J lost 2 bases, and 7 bases stayed unmatched. Here the CDR3 DNA reads TGCAGTGCTAGAGATTTTCGGACAGGGAACACAGATACGCAGTATTTT. Its protein product is CSARDFRTGNTDTQYF.

Ten or more counts support this clonotype. V is TRBV20-1 and J is TRBJ2-7, with D hard to call. Germline V gene data show CDR1 as DFQATT and CDR2 as SNEGSKA (reference sequence). This CDR3 spans 11 amino acids. V gave up 1 base and J gave up 3 bases, with 4 bases separating them. The CDR3: CSARGGYEQYF. The CDR3 coding sequence is TGCAGTGCTAGAGGCGGCTACGAGCAGTACTTC.

To note about this clonotype: This sequence may be a read error, since a much larger clone differs from it by one base. The CDR3, as DNA: TGTGCCAGCATTCCAACCCGGGCATCAATCCGAGAAAAACTGTTTTTT. Amino acid sequence: CASIPTRASIREKLFF. V is TRBV28 and J is TRBJ1-4; D is undetermined. Per the germline V gene, CDR1 is MDHEN and CDR2 is SYDVKM. The CDR3 extends over 16 amino acids. V was pared by 7 bases and J by 8 bases, with 23 bases between.

The sample holds many counts of this clonotype. The V call is TRBV12-3 or TRBV12-4, the J call TRBJ2-2; D possibly uses TRBD1 or TRBD2 (5 bases each). Deletions cut 5 bases from V and 6 bases from J, with 19 bases between. The CDR3 runs 16 residues. The CDR3 here is CASSREEGLHSGELFF. CDR3 in DNA: TGTGCCAGCAGTCGAGAAGAGGGGCTACATTCCGGGGAGCTGTTTTTT.

With regard to this clonotype: This sequence may be a read error, since a much larger clone differs from it by one base. This chain uses TRBV12-3 or TRBV12-4 with TRBJ1-4; 9 positions match TRBD1. CDR3 length: 14 residues. CDR3 coding DNA: TGTGCCAGCAGACGGACAGGGGATCGTGAAAAACTGTCTTTT. As protein: CASRRTGDREKLSF.

A remark on this clonotype: Just one base apart from a much larger clone, this may be a read error. This chain uses TRBV20-1 with TRBJ2-3; 9 bases align to TRBD2. The germline V gene encodes CDR1 DFQATT and CDR2 SNEGSKA (reference sequence). This CDR3 region has 15 residues. V was pared by 6 bases and J by 4 bases, with 11 bases of the junction left unmatched. DNA of the CDR3: TGCAGTGCCCCGAAGGCTAGCGGGACACCAGATACGCAGTATTTT. Protein product: CSAPKASGTPDTQYF.

There are a few counts of this clonotype. The chain has TRBV7-8 and TRBJ2-7, with D perhaps matching TRBD2 (6 bases). The CDR3 runs 13 residues. The V gene's germline CDR1 is SGHVS and CDR2 FQNEAQ. V gave up 5 bases and J gave up 4 bases, with 12 bases separating them. The CDR3 region is CASSKRVPYEQYF. The CDR3 DNA is TGTGCCAGCAGCAAGCGGGTGCCATACGAGCAGTACTTC. Using reference TRBV7-8 and TRBJ2-7 for the parts outside the CDR3, the full variable domain is GAGVSQSPRYKVAKRGQDVALRCDPISGHVSLFWYQQALGQGPEFLTYFQNEAQLDKSGLPSDRFFAERPEGSVSTLKIQRTQQEDSAVYLCASSKRVPYEQYFGPGTRLTVT.

This clonotype turned up a few times. The chain carries TRBV7-9 and TRBJ1-6, with D uncertain. Trimming left V 2 bases short and J 10 bases short, with 12 bases between. The CDR3 is 14 residues long. Germline values: CDR1 SEHNR, CDR2 FQNEAQ (reference sequence). CDR3 DNA sequence: TGTGCCAGCAGCTTAACCGGGTCTGAGTCACCCCTCCACTTT. Amino acid sequence: CASSLTGSESPLHF.